The entry below describes one T cell receptor beta chain. 13 Jbeta primers and 60 Vbeta primers were used for the PCR. Assay: immunoSEQ multiplex PCR; the TCRdb copy retains only in-frame clones and omits some. This listing includes 55,000 or so clones. The data originate from a study of cytomegalovirus exposure and HLA in healthy donors. Germline-derived CDR1 and CDR2 are SGHRS and YFSETQ. The CDR3 sequence is 14 residues long. The ends lost 2 bases at V and 3 bases at J; junction bases unmatched: 3. V and J are TRBV5-1 and TRBJ1-1; 8 positions agree with TRBD1. Material: PBMCs. This clonotype was obtained from a woman in her twenties or thirties in good health and CMV-seropositive. CDR3 sequence: CASSFVQGDTEAFF. The CDR3 DNA is TGCGCCAGCAGCTTCGTACAGGGGGACACTGAAGCTTTCTTT.